This TCR beta chain was recovered during a study of cytomegalovirus exposure and HLA in healthy donors. Looked up from germline, CDR1 is SNHLY and CDR2 is FYNNEI. V lost 6 bases and J lost 2; bases outside the gene matches: 7. The CDR3 length is 16 residues. The PCR used 60 Vbeta and 13 Jbeta primers. Sequencing used immunoSEQ multiplex PCR; TCRdb keeps in-frame clones, though not all of them. Of some 200,000 clones listed, approximately 9.5% were seen once; the top ten hold approximately 1.3%. The chain recombines TRBV2 with TRBJ2-3; 11 bases align to TRBD2. The clonotype originates from a woman aged 25 to 39 in good health and CMV-seropositive. The specimen sequenced was PBMCs. The CDR3 nucleotides are TGTGCCAGCAGGTTGGGACTAGCGGCACTCACAGATACGCAGTATTTT. Its translation is CASRLGLAALTDTQYF. Supplemented by reference TRBV2 and TRBJ2-3, the full variable domain reads EPEVTQTPSHQVTQMGQEVILRCVPISNHLYFYWYRQILGQKVEFLVSFYNNEISEKSEIFDDQFSVERPDGSNFTLKIRSTKLEDSAMYFCASRLGLAALTDTQYFGPGTRLTVL.